The text below deals with one T cell receptor (beta chain). The data stem from a study of T cells in localized non-small cell lung cancer. From germline, CDR1 is SGHTA and CDR2 FQGNSA. CDR3 length: 15 residues. J gave up 0 bases and V 5 bases, and 5 bases lay outside the gene matches. Sequenced by immunoSEQ multiplex PCR; TCRdb stores in-frame clones only, minus some. Of tens of thousands of clones in the sample, approximately 88% were seen once. The sequence was collected from a man aged 40 to 70 with stage I squamous cell lung carcinoma. Sequencing was performed on peripheral blood, taken before any cancer treatment. The gene calls are TRBV7-2 and TRBJ2-7; 9 positions agree with TRBD2. This CDR3 is CASSPTSGVSYEQYF. The CDR3 DNA sequence: TGTGCCAGCAGCCCGACTAGCGGCGTCTCCTACGAGCAGTACTTC.